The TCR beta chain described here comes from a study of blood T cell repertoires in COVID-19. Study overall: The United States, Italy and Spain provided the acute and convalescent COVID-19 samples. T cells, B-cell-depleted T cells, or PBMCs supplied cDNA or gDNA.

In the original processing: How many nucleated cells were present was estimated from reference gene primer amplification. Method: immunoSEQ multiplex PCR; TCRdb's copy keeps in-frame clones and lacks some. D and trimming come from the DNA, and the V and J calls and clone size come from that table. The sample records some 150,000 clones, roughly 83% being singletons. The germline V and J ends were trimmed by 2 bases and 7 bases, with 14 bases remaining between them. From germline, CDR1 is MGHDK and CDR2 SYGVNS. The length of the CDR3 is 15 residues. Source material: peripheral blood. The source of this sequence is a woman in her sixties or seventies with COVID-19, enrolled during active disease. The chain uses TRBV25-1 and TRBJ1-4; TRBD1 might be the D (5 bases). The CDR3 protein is CASSETIGAGEKLFF. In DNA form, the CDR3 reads TGTGCCAGCAGTGAAACCATTGGGGCTGGTGAAAAACTGTTTTTT.